These T cell receptor beta chains were read from a single sample in a study of CD8+ T cells in alopecia areata. This table comes from immunoSEQ multiplex PCR, and its TCRdb copy is limited to in-frame clones, with some not included. This table has approximately 280,000 clones, roughly 60% appearing once. The starting material was CD4+ T cells sorted from blood, obtained at week 24, from a patient treated with tofacitinib. These receptors all come from a human donor with alopecia areata. Both conserved end residues are part of each CDR3. The D gene is left open where the match is weak. Clone size is shown for a subset of rows, as once, few, many or a class of expanded clone.

TRBV5-1	NA	TRBJ2-4	NA	CASSLDAGTIQYF	TGCGCCAGCAGCTTGGACGCGGGCACCATTCAGTACTTC
TRBV5-1	NA	TRBJ2-7	NA	CASSFVAGPSYEQYF	TGCGCCAGCAGCTTTGTGGCGGGGCCTTCCTACGAGCAGTACTTC
TRBV25-1	few	TRBJ1-1	NA	CASSAQAGEAFF	TGTGCCAGCAGTGCGCAAGCAGGGGAGGCTTTCTTT
TRBV2	few	TRBJ2-1	TRBD2	CAERGAYNEQFF	TGTGCCGAGCGGGGGGCCTACAATGAGCAGTTCTTC
TRBV29-1	NA	TRBJ1-1	NA	CSGINTEAFF	TGCAGCGGAATCAACACTGAAGCTTTCTTT
TRBV28	few	TRBJ1-1	NA	CASSQVLSEAFF	TGTGCCAGCTCCCAGGTGCTCTCTGAAGCTTTCTTT
TRBV11-2	NA	TRBJ2-6	TRBD1	CASSKLRDRGSGANVLTF	TGTGCCAGCAGCAAACTCCGGGACAGGGGCTCTGGGGCCAACGTCCTGACTTTC
TRBV29-1	NA	TRBJ1-2	NA	CSVPNREDYGYTF	TGCAGCGTGCCCAACAGGGAGGACTATGGCTACACCTTC
TRBV30	NA	TRBJ1-1	NA	CAWREEMAFF	TGTGCCTGGAGGGAGGAGATGGCTTTCTTT
TRBV27	NA	TRBJ2-7	NA	CASSLSLRGSHEQYF	TGTGCCAGCAGTTTAAGTTTGAGGGGGAGCCACGAGCAGTACTTC
TRBV2	few	TRBJ2-7	TRBD1	CASSEGDSPREQYF	TGTGCCAGCAGTGAGGGGGACAGCCCTCGGGAGCAGTACTTC
TRBV30	NA	TRBJ1-2	NA	CAWSVGGDTNYGYTF	TGTGCCTGGAGTGTGGGAGGCGATACCAACTATGGCTACACCTTC
TRBV5-1	few	TRBJ2-1	NA	CASSLALGDNEQFF	TGCGCCAGCAGCTTGGCCCTTGGGGACAATGAGCAGTTCTTC
TRBV29-1	NA	TRBJ1-1	NA	CSVEGHLLNTEAFF	TGCAGCGTTGAAGGCCACTTATTGAACACTGAAGCTTTCTTT
TRBV6-1	few	TRBJ2-7	NA	CASTPGQPYEQYF	TGTGCCAGCACCCCCGGGCAACCCTACGAGCAGTACTTC
TRBV5-1	NA	TRBJ2-1	NA	CASSLSDEQFF	TGCGCCAGCAGCTTGAGCGATGAGCAGTTCTTC
TRBV5-1	few	TRBJ1-1	NA	CASKPNLGNTEAFF	TGCGCCAGCAAACCAAACCTGGGGAACACTGAAGCTTTCTTT
TRBV4-3	NA	TRBJ2-3	NA	CASSQDGPGADTQYF	TGCGCCAGCAGCCAAGACGGCCCGGGGGCAGATACGCAGTATTTT
TRBV5-1	NA	TRBJ1-2	NA	CASSLNPAGNYGYTF	TGCGCCAGCAGCTTGAACCCTGCCGGGAACTATGGCTACACCTTC
TRBV7-2	NA	TRBJ1-2	NA	CASSSWGSGGYTF	TGTGCCAGCAGCTCATGGGGGTCTGGTGGCTACACCTTC